A selection of T cell receptor beta chains follows, all from one sample in a study of CD8 T cells in ankylosing spondylitis. One entry per CDR3 protein results from TCRdb running MiXCR on the 5' RACE reads. The sample records about 160,000 distinct CDR3 sequences, approximately 9% being singletons. The sequenced material came from blood, either unsorted or a sorted T cell fraction (not recorded which). Receptors originate from a female donor with ankylosing spondylitis or in good health (not recorded which). Both conserved end residues are part of each CDR3. A D gene is named only where the DNA matches it firmly. The size entry is marked missing in some rows and otherwise reads once, few, many or a size class.

NA | 16 | NA | TRBJ2-1 | TRBV11-2 | CASSPLTAPSNNEQFF | TGTGCCAGCAGCCCCCTGACGGCACCATCAAACAATGAGCAGTTCTTC
few | 13 | TRBD1 | TRBJ1-1 | TRBV7-6 | CASSYGQGLGAFF | TGTGCCAGCAGCTACGGACAGGGTCTAGGGGCTTTCTTT
NA | 17 | TRBD2 | TRBJ2-4 | TRBV4-3 | CASSQARASGSGNIQYF | TGCGCCAGCAGCCAAGCTAGGGCTAGCGGGAGTGGGAACATTCAGTACTTC
NA | 13 | NA | TRBJ2-1 | TRBV11-3 | CASSLGRRDEQFF | TGTGCCAGCAGCTTAGGTCGGCGGGATGAGCAGTTCTTC
few | 17 | TRBD1 | TRBJ2-2 | TRBV6-2/TRBV6-3 | CASSRTGQITNTGELFF | TGTGCCAGCAGTCGTACGGGACAGATTACTAACACCGGGGAGCTGTTTTTT
NA | 15 | NA | TRBJ2-2 | TRBV4-2 | CASRQQSSNTGELFF | TGTGCCAGCAGGCAGCAGAGTTCGAACACCGGGGAGCTGTTTTTT
NA | 12 | TRBD1 | TRBJ1-1 | TRBV7-9 | CASSSDRGKAFF | TGTGCCAGCAGCTCCGACAGGGGAAAAGCTTTCTTT
NA | 13 | NA | TRBJ1-1 | TRBV6-2/TRBV6-3 | CASTGEGRTEAFF | TGTGCCAGCACCGGGGAGGGTCGGACTGAAGCTTTCTTT
NA | 15 | NA | TRBJ2-2 | TRBV5-6 | CASSLIQGKAGELFF | TGTGCCAGCAGCTTGATACAGGGAAAGGCCGGGGAGCTGTTTTTT
once | 13 | NA | TRBJ2-1 | TRBV20-1 | CSAARLEYNGQFF | TGCAGTGCCGCGCGACTGGAATACAATGGGCAGTTCTTC
NA | 12 | NA | TRBJ2-7 | TRBV12-3/TRBV12-4 | CASSLGLLKQYF | TGTGCCAGCAGTTTAGGTCTTCTCAAGCAGTACTTC
NA | 14 | NA | TRBJ1-1 | TRBV20-1 | CSADSNRVWTEAFF | TGCAGTGCTGATTCCAATAGGGTCTGGACTGAAGCTTTCTTT
many | 18 | NA | TRBJ2-1 | TRBV4-3 | CASSQKWDTQFSYNEQFF | TGCGCCAGCAGCCAAAAATGGGACACCCAATTCTCCTACAATGAGCAGTTCTTC
few | 14 | TRBD1 | TRBJ2-7 | TRBV7-8 | CASSHPGQSYEQYF | TGTGCCAGCAGCCATCCGGGACAGTCCTACGAGCAGTACTTC
few | 14 | NA | TRBJ1-5 | TRBV5-5 | CASSPWDSNQPQHF | TGTGCCAGCAGTCCATGGGATAGCAATCAGCCCCAGCATTTT
few | 16 | NA | TRBJ1-4 | TRBV9 | CASSVGAGALNEKLFF | TGTGCCAGCAGCGTAGGGGCGGGAGCTCTCAATGAAAAACTGTTTTTT
NA | 14 | NA | TRBJ2-5 | TRBV15 | CATSRDRGRETQYF | TGTGCCACCAGCAGAGATCGAGGAAGAGAGACCCAGTACTTC
many | 14 | TRBD1 | TRBJ1-1 | TRBV7-2 | CASSVQGINTEAFF | TGTGCCAGCAGCGTACAGGGGATTAACACTGAAGCTTTCTTT
NA | 12 | NA | TRBJ2-1 | TRBV7-9 | CASSLVDLEQFF | TGTGCCAGCAGCTTGGTGGACTTGGAGCAGTTCTTC
NA | 15 | TRBD2 | TRBJ2-5 | TRBV6-7 | CASSQPEGRGETQYF | TGTGCCAGCAGTCAGCCGGAGGGGAGGGGAGAGACCCAGTACTTC
NA | 17 | TRBD2 | TRBJ2-1 | TRBV20-1 | CSARPPIAGLAYNEQFF | TGCAGTGCTAGACCTCCGATAGCGGGCCTCGCCTACAATGAGCAGTTCTTC
NA | 16 | NA | TRBJ2-7 | TRBV4-3 | CASSRAAGLSSYEQYF | TGCGCCAGCAGCCGGGCGGCCGGACTTAGCTCCTACGAGCAGTACTTC
few | 16 | TRBD2 | TRBJ2-7 | TRBV14 | CASSLIAGGPSYEQYF | TGTGCCAGCAGCCTAATAGCGGGAGGGCCCTCCTACGAGCAGTACTTC
NA | 15 | NA | TRBJ2-5 | TRBV2 | CASSEGGPLGETQYF | TGTGCCAGCAGTGAAGGAGGTCCCCTTGGAGAGACCCAGTACTTC
NA | 14 | NA | TRBJ2-5 | TRBV5-4 | CASSTKLGGETQYF | TGTGCCAGCAGCACGAAACTAGGGGGGGAGACCCAGTACTTC
few | 16 | NA | TRBJ2-2 | TRBV4-1 | CASSQWTAGDTGELFF | TGCGCCAGCAGCCAATGGACAGCCGGGGACACCGGGGAGCTGTTTTTT
NA | 15 | NA | TRBJ2-7 | TRBV5-5 | CASSLDRQVSDEQYF | TGTGCCAGCAGCTTGGATCGGCAGGTTAGCGACGAGCAGTACTTC
NA | 16 | TRBD2 | TRBJ2-7 | TRBV9 | CASSDSQLAGVYEQYF | TGTGCCAGCAGCGATTCCCAACTAGCGGGAGTCTACGAGCAGTACTTC